This TCR beta chain is drawn from a study of beta chain features in type 1 diabetes. In its sample, this clone was seen a few times. As yet, its antigen is unknown. Only one heparinised blood draw was taken per donor, and its volume averaged roughly 0.12 L. CD4+ naive, central memory, regulatory and stem cell-like memory subsets were isolated by sorting on CD45RO/CCR7/CD25/CD127/CD95/CD27. Whole-study findings and limits: In comparison with healthy donors, patients had naive, central memory and Treg TCRB repertoires that appeared more similar.

Since all of the isolated RNA was reverse transcribed, expressed TCRB transcripts were what got sequenced. Clones were sequenced by immunoSEQ multiplex PCR, and TCRdb holds only the in-frame ones, with some missing. The table shows fewer than 350,000 clones, with approximately 8.1% occurring only once. The receptor's source is a woman between 18 and 30 years old in good health. Material: central memory CD4+ T cells from blood.

The CDR3 sequence is CASSVVSIVGTGMNNEQFF. DNA for the CDR3: TGTGCCAGCAGCGTAGTAAGCATCGTCGGGACAGGGATGAACAATGAGCAGTTCTTC. The V gene is TRBV9, the J gene TRBJ2-1; 9 bases are a match to TRBD1. V was pared by 0 bases and J by 5 bases, with 15 bases of the junction left unmatched. Germline CDR1 and CDR2: SGDLS and YYNGEE. The CDR3 runs 19 residues.